The clone carrying this T cell receptor beta chain has ten or more counts. Its antigen remains unidentified. Germline CDR1 reads MGHRA; CDR2 reads YSYEKL. The V and J ends lost 0 bases and 0 bases respectively, with 9 bases between them. The CDR3 consists of 15 residues. Peripheral blood was collected from the related graft donor on the marrow donation day. Clones were sequenced by immunoSEQ multiplex PCR, and TCRdb holds only the in-frame ones, with some missing. There are more than 20,000 clones in the sample, none observed a single time. The data stem from a study of T cells after posttransplantation cyclophosphamide. Study-wide points: Donor CD8+ memory clones often dominated recipient blood repertoires at later times. Skin or GI-infiltrating T cells shared few TRB sequences with blood. TRB clonality was highly associated with recipient CMV seropositivity and reactivation.

The rearrangement joins TRBV4-1 to TRBJ2-7; D is unresolved. This TCR was recovered from a man in his fifties or sixties in good health, CMV-negative, and a related stem cell transplant donor. The sequenced material came from PBMCs. CDR3 bases: TGCGCCAGCAGCCAAGAACCTGATAGCTCCTACGAGCAGTACTTC. It yields the protein CASSQEPDSSYEQYF.